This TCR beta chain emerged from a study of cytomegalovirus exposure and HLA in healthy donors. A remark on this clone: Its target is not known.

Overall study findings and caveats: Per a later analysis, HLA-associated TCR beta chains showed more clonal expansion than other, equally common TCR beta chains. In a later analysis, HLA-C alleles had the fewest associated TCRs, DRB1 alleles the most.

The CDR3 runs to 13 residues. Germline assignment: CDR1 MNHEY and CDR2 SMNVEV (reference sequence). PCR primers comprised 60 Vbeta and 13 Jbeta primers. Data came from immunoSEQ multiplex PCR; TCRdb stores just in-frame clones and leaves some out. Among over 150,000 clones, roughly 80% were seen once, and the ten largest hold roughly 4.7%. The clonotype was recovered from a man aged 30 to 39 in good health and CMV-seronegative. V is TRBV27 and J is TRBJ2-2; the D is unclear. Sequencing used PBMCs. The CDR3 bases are TGTGCGGTAATCGACTGGAACACCGGGGAGCTGTTTTTT. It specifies CAVIDWNTGELFF.